This entry is about one TCR beta chain. Its specificity is unknown. The CDR3 runs to 13 residues. After removal of 0 bases from V and 8 bases from J, the junction contained 6 bases not matched to a gene. Germline CDR1 is DFQATT and CDR2 is SNEGSKA (reference sequence). The data originate from a study of T cells in Graves' hyperthyroidism and ophthalmopathy. Study results and caveats: Most thyroid clonotypes with frequency above 0.001 were detected in blood. The authors' 13 V-J model separated ophthalmopathy from stable hyperthyroidism.

There were TCR beta CDR3 regions amplified from RNA transcripts. First-round RT-PCR with HTBI primers amplified the TCR CDR3 region. TCRdb recomputed calls from the multiplex PCR reads with MiXCR, one row per CDR3 protein. The sample shows hundreds of thousands of distinct CDR3 sequences, 45% of them seen only once. Clinical symptoms, serum thyroxine, TRAb, thyroid ultrasound and orbital computed tomography informed diagnoses. The TCR was taken from an adult man with Graves' disease, either hyperthyroidism or ophthalmopathy (not recorded which). Specimen: peripheral blood or thyroid tissue (not recorded which). The chain recombines TRBV20-1 with TRBJ1-2; 7 nucleotides agree with TRBD1. CDR3 in DNA: TGCAGTGCTAGAGAGGGACAGTGGGTCGGCTACACCTTC. Residues: CSAREGQWVGYTF.